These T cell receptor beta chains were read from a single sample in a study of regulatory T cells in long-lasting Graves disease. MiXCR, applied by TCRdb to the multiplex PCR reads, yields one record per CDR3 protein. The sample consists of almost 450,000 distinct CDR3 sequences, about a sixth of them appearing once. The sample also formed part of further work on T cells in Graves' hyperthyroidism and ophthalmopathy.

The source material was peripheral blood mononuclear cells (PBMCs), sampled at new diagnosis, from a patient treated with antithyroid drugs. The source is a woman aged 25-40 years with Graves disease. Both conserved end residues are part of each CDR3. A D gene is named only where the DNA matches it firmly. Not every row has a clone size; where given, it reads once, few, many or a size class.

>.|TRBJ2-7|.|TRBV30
CAWGRPPYEQYF
TGTGCCTGGGGCCGGCCTCCCTACGAGCAGTACTTC
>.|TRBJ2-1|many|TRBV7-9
CASNRGSGPSYNEQFF
TGTGCCAGCAACCGGGGGAGCGGACCATCCTACAATGAGCAGTTCTTC
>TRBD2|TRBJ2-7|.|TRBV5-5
CASSLEAGAGEQYF
TGTGCCAGCAGCTTGGAAGCGGGAGCGGGCGAGCAGTACTTC
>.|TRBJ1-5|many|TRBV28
CASNGGGFWQPQHF
TGTGCCAGCAACGGGGGGGGGTTTTGGCAGCCCCAGCATTTT
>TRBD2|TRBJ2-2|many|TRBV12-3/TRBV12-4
CASTYLGLAGGTGELFF
TGTGCCAGCACATACCTTGGACTAGCGGGCGGCACCGGGGAGCTGTTTTTT
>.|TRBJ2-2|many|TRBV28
CASSFGVPGELFF
TGTGCCAGCAGTTTTGGGGTTCCCGGGGAGCTGTTTTTT
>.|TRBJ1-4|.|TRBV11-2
CASSWGPYREANEKLFF
TGTGCCAGCAGCTGGGGACCTTACAGGGAGGCTAATGAAAAACTGTTTTTT
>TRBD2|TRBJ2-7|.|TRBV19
CASSPRGGRHAYEQYF
TGTGCCAGTAGTCCCCGCGGGGGTCGCCACGCTTACGAGCAGTACTTC
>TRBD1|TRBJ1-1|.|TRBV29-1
CSGDRAGEAFF
TGCAGCGGCGACAGGGCTGGGGAAGCTTTCTTT
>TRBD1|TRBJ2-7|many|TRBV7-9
CASSRDRVQVF
TGTGCCAGCAGCCGGGACAGGGTTCAAGTCTTC
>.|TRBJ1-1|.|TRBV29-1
CSVEEDSVNTEAFF
TGCAGCGTTGAGGAGGACTCGGTGAACACTGAAGCTTTCTTT
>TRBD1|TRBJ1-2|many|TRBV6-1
CASKTGTYGYTF
TGTGCCAGCAAGACAGGGACGTATGGCTACACCTTC
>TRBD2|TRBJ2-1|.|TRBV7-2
CASSSRTSGRRNEQFF
TGTGCCAGCAGCTCCCGAACTAGCGGGAGAAGGAATGAGCAGTTCTTC
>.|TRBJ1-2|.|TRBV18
CAGSPVGGKSAGYTF
TGTGCCGGCTCACCGGTTGGTGGAAAGTCGGCTGGCTACACCTTC
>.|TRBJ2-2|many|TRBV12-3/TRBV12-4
CASSFQGWTGELFF
TGTGCCAGCAGTTTTCAGGGTTGGACCGGGGAGCTGTTTTTT
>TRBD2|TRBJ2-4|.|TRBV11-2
CASSRTSGSGDIQYF
TGTGCCAGCAGCCGGACTAGCGGGAGCGGGGACATTCAGTACTTC
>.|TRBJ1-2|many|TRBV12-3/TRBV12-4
CASSPVNYGYTF
TGTGCCAGCAGTCCAGTTAACTATGGCTACACCTTC
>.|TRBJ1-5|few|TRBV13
CASSATGGPLQPQHF
TGTGCCAGCAGCGCTACCGGGGGGCCGCTTCAGCCCCAGCATTTT
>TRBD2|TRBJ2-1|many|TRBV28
CASSLLAGGGVEDEQFF
TGTGCCAGCAGTTTACTAGCGGGAGGGGGTGTGGAGGATGAGCAGTTCTTC
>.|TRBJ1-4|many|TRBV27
CASSRRSIVGLATNEKLFF
TGTGCCAGCAGTCGGAGATCTATTGTGGGGCTTGCAACTAATGAAAAACTGTTTTTT
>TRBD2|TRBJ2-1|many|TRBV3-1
CASSHWTSGTYNEQFF
TGTGCCAGCAGCCATTGGACTAGCGGGACCTACAATGAGCAGTTCTTC
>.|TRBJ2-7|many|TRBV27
CASSNRVAYEQYF
TGTGCCAGCAGTAACAGGGTTGCCTACGAGCAGTACTTC